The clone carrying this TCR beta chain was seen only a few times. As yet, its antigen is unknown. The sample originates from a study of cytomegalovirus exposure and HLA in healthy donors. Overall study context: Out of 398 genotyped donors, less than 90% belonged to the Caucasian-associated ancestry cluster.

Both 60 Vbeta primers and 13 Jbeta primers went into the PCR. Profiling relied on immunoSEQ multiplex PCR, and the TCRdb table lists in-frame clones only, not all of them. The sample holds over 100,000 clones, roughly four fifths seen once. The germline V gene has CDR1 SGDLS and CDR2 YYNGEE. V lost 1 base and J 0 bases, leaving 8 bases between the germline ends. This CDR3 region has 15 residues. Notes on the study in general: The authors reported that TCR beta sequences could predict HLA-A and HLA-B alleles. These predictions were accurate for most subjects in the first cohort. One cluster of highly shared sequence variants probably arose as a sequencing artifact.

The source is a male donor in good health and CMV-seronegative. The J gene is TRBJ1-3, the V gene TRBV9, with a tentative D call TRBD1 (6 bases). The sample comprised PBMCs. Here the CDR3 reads CASSVQGISGNTIYF. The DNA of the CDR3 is TGTGCCAGCAGCGTACAGGGGATCTCTGGAAACACCATATATTTT. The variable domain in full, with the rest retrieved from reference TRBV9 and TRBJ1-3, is DSGVTQTPKHLITATGQRVTLRCSPRSGDLSVYWYQQSLDQGLQFLIQYYNGEERAKGNILERFSAQQFPDLHSELNLSSLELGDSALYFCASSVQGISGNTIYFGEGSWLTVV.